These 28 T cell receptor beta chains were sequenced from one sample in a study of T cell changes during pregnancy in multiple sclerosis. Method: immunoSEQ multiplex PCR; TCRdb's copy keeps in-frame clones and lacks some. The sample holds 50,000 to 65,000 clones, about 92% seen once. Sequencing was performed on peripheral blood, taken in the first trimester of pregnancy. The receptor source for this set is a female donor with multiple sclerosis, enrolled in a pregnancy study.

V gene TRBV5-6 combines with J gene TRBJ2-7; D is unclear. Germline CDR1 and CDR2: SGHDT and YYEEEE. Trimming pared 2 bases from V and 3 bases from J, leaving 9 bases between. This CDR3 region has 13 residues. CDR3: CASSFPPIYEQYF. The CDR3 bases are TGTGCCAGCAGCTTTCCCCCAATCTACGAGCAGTACTTC.

The chain carries TRBV7-2 and TRBJ1-1, with D perhaps TRBD1 (6 bases). Looked up from germline, CDR1 is SGHTA and CDR2 is FQGNSA. The length of the CDR3 is 14 residues. V dropped 7 bases and J dropped 11 bases, with 23 bases sitting between them. CDR3 amino acids: CASITRGGGERAFF. The CDR3 DNA reads TGTGCCAGCATCACCCGGGGTGGGGGCGAGCGGGCTTTCTTT.

The chain links TRBV14 to TRBJ2-1, with D hard to call. The V end lost 5 bases, the J end lost 4 bases, and 9 bases lay between the germline ends. The CDR3 is 13 residues long. Germline lookup yields CDR1 SGHDN and CDR2 FVKESK. The CDR3 reads CASSDLPYNEQFF. In DNA, the CDR3 is TGTGCCAGCAGCGATCTACCTTACAATGAGCAGTTCTTC.

This clone was seen more than once but under ten times. The V gene is TRBV21-1, the J gene TRBJ1-1; the DNA was not used to check the table's D call, TRBD1. TRBV21-1 is reported as a pseudogene. This CDR3 has 12 residues. The CDR3 nucleotides read TGTGCCAGAGGGGTATTGAACACTGAAGCTTTCTTT. It specifies CARGVLNTEAFF.

The chain joins TRBV4-2 to TRBJ2-1; maybe TRBD2 (6 bases). The CDR3 is 17 amino acids. Per the germline V gene, CDR1 is LGHNA and CDR2 is YNFKEQ. The V end was cut by 0 bases, the J end by 8 bases, with 20 bases between. CDR3 in amino acids: CASSQDLWGTGRYEQFF. The DNA of the CDR3 is TGTGCCAGCAGCCAAGATTTGTGGGGTACGGGGAGGTATGAGCAGTTCTTC.

This rearrangement joins TRBV7-2 to TRBJ2-1; TRBD2 is a possible D gene (5 bases). CDR3 size: 11 residues. V lost 5 bases to trimming and J lost 7 bases, with 6 bases between them. Germline CDR1 and CDR2: SGHTA and FQGNSA. The CDR3 protein is CASSPGNEQFF. The CDR3 DNA is TGTGCCAGCAGCCCGGGGAATGAGCAGTTCTTC.

About this clone itself: One end of the junction does not line up with germline, which may come from a read error. The V and J genes are TRBV19 and TRBJ2-6; D is perhaps TRBD1 (6 bases). The germline gives CDR1 LNHDA, CDR2 SQIVND (reference sequence). The CDR3 has 15 amino acids. The CDR3 sequence: CASSTTGSGANVLTF. The CDR3 region has the DNA TGTGCCAGTAGTACGACAGGCTCTGGAGCCAACGTCCTGACTTTC.

This chain uses TRBV5-8 with TRBJ1-1; 9 nucleotides match TRBD1. Germline-derived CDR1 and CDR2 are SGHTS and YDEGEE. This CDR3 has 15 residues. Trimming cost V 3 bases and J 3 bases; bases outside gene matches: 6. CDR3 in amino acids: CASSSWDRDDTEAFF. Here the CDR3 DNA reads TGTGCCAGCAGCTCGTGGGACAGGGATGACACTGAAGCTTTCTTT.

This clone was seen once. The rearrangement uses TRBV18 and TRBJ1-2, with D maybe TRBD1 (6 bases). Germline values: CDR1 KGHSH, CDR2 LQKENI. Deletions cut 4 bases from V and 3 bases from J, with 12 bases between. The CDR3 has 14 residues. The CDR3 reads CASSRDISDYGYTF. The CDR3, as DNA: TGTGCCAGCTCACGGGACATTTCTGACTATGGCTACACCTTC.

The chain joins TRBV25-1 to TRBJ2-7, with 9 bases that match TRBD1. This CDR3 is 16 amino acids long. Germline lookup yields CDR1 MGHDK and CDR2 SYGVNS. The ends lost 3 bases at V and 1 base at J; junction bases unmatched: 7. CDR3 nucleotide sequence: TGTGCCAGCAGTGATCCCGGGACAGGGCGTTCCTACGAGCAGTACTTC. This sequence encodes CASSDPGTGRSYEQYF.

This clone showed up just once. The chain carries TRBV4-3 and TRBJ1-1; D ambiguous. Between the trimmed V and J ends, which lost 2 bases and 0 bases, there was a span of 10 bases. This CDR3 is built from 15 residues. CDR1 is LGHNA, CDR2 YSLEER, per germline. The CDR3 protein is CASSQRLYMNTEAFF. The CDR3 coding sequence is TGCGCCAGCAGCCAACGTTTGTATATGAACACTGAAGCTTTCTTT.

The chain carries TRBV19 and TRBJ1-2, with 8 bases fitting TRBD1. Germline-derived CDR1 and CDR2 are LNHDA and SQIVND (reference sequence). Trimming removed 3 bases from V and 4 bases from J; junction bases left unmatched: 4. This CDR3 spans 14 amino acids. Written as DNA, the CDR3 is TGTGCCAGTAGTATTGGACAGGGACCCTATGGCTACACCTTC. Protein: CASSIGQGPYGYTF.

V usage is TRBV19 and J usage is TRBJ1-1, with D possibly being TRBD1 (5 bases). The V and J ends lost 4 bases and 2 bases respectively, with 11 bases between them. There are 14 residues in the CDR3. The germline CDR1 and CDR2 sequences are LNHDA and SQIVND (reference sequence). The CDR3 here is CASSTPDTNTEAFF. CDR3 nucleotide sequence: TGTGCCAGTAGTACCCCGGACACAAACACTGAAGCTTTCTTT.

The chain links TRBV7-9 to TRBJ2-4, with a weak D call TRBD2 (6 bases). V was clipped by 5 bases and J by 3 bases, with 11 bases between them. The length of the CDR3 is 14 residues. The germline V gene has CDR1 SEHNR and CDR2 FQNEAQ (reference sequence). The CDR3 DNA is TGTGCCAGCAGCCCGGGGGTGAACAAAAACATTCAGTACTTC. Its protein is CASSPGVNKNIQYF.

The chain links TRBV5-1 to TRBJ2-5; tentative D call: TRBD2 (5 bases). The length of the CDR3 is 13 residues. Germline-derived CDR1 and CDR2 are SGHRS and YFSETQ. Trimming cost V 7 bases and J 3 bases, with 13 bases left between them. The CDR3, as DNA: TGCGCCAGCGCGACGGGATCCGAAGAGACCCAGTACTTC. This sequence encodes CASATGSEETQYF.

The genes are TRBV2 and TRBJ1-4, with a weak D call TRBD1 (6 bases). Germline V gene sequence: CDR1 SNHLY, CDR2 FYNNEI. V was trimmed by 9 bases and J by 8 bases, leaving 10 bases between them. This CDR3 is 11 amino acids long. As DNA, the CDR3 is TGTGCCAGTAGGACAGCCGAAAAACTGTTTTTT. Its translation: CASRTAEKLFF.

This clone was found once. V and J are TRBV2 and TRBJ1-1; D is unresolved. Trimming shortened V by 10 bases and J by 1 base, and 13 bases separated the two germline ends. This CDR3 is 13 amino acids long. Germline V CDR1 and CDR2: SNHLY, FYNNEI. The CDR3 nucleotides are TGTGCCACCTCTTTGGGCCAGAACACTGAAGCTTTCTTT. Translated: CATSLGQNTEAFF.

This clone was observed once. CDR3 DNA sequence: TGTGCCATCAGTCCCCGGTTAGACAGGGGGTTATTGTTTTTT. Translating it yields CAISPRLDRGLLFF. The V gene is TRBV10-3, the J gene TRBJ1-4; 9 bases match TRBD1. CDR1 and CDR2 (germline): ENHRY, SYGVKD. Germline trimming cut 5 bases from V and 15 bases from J; bases unmatched to any gene: 13. This CDR3 comprises 14 residues.

V is TRBV5-6 and J is TRBJ1-1; 7 bases are shared with TRBD1. The germline V gene has CDR1 SGHDT and CDR2 YYEEEE. CDR3 length equals 13 residues. The ends lost 0 bases at V and 11 bases at J; junction bases unmatched: 7. CDR3 sequence: CASSLGRADRAFF. Here the CDR3 DNA reads TGTGCCAGCAGCTTGGGCAGAGCGGACAGGGCTTTCTTT.

The chain couples TRBV4-3 to TRBJ2-2; maybe TRBD2 (6 bases). CDR3 length: 19 amino acids. Germline V lookup: CDR1 LGHNA, CDR2 YSLEER. V was clipped by 0 bases and J by 0 bases, with 17 bases between them. The DNA of the CDR3 is TGCGCCAGCAGCCAAGAACGGCTAGCGACGTTCGCGAACACCGGGGAGCTGTTTTTT. Translated, it gives CASSQERLATFANTGELFF.

The table lists this clone with a count of one. This chain connects TRBV19 to TRBJ1-4; 7 bases line up with TRBD1. Germline CDR1 is LNHDA and CDR2 is SQIVND (reference sequence). Trimming at V came to 5 bases and at J to 8 bases, leaving 14 bases not matched to a gene. The length of the CDR3 is 16 residues. The CDR3 DNA reads as TGTGCCAGTAGTCCCCCGGTACAGGGGTTTGTGGAAAAACTGTTTTTT. Residues: CASSPPVQGFVEKLFF.

The rearrangement joins TRBV15 to TRBJ2-7; 7 positions agree with TRBD1. Germline V lookup: CDR1 LNHNV, CDR2 YYDKDF (reference sequence). The ends lost 0 bases at V and 2 bases at J; junction bases unmatched: 4. The CDR3 has 15 residues. The CDR3 spells CATSRDRQGTYEQYF. The CDR3 DNA reads as TGTGCCACCAGCAGAGATCGACAGGGAACCTACGAGCAGTACTTC. Full variable domain (outside the CDR3, taken from reference TRBV15 and TRBJ2-7): DAMVIQNPRYQVTQFGKPVTLSCSQTLNHNVMYWYQQKSSQAPKLLFHYYDKDFNNEADTPDNFQSRRPNTSFCFLDIRSPGLGDTAMYLCATSRDRQGTYEQYFGPGTRLTVT.

This chain uses TRBV4-3 with TRBJ2-3; 7 bases fit TRBD2. Germline values: CDR1 LGHNA, CDR2 YSLEER. J was trimmed by 0 bases and V by 0 bases; bases with no gene match: 6. The CDR3 loop spans 17 amino acids. The CDR3 sequence: CASSQDGGLVSTDTQYF. The CDR3 DNA is TGCGCCAGCAGCCAAGATGGAGGACTAGTAAGCACAGATACGCAGTATTTT.

The gene calls are TRBV7-3 and TRBJ2-2; D uncertain. The germline CDR1 and CDR2 sequences are SGHTA and FQGTGA. Trimming removed 5 bases from V and 8 bases from J, with 9 bases in between. The CDR3 sequence is 12 residues long. The CDR3, as DNA: TGTGCCAGCAGCCCCGTCCCGGGGGAGCTGTTTTTT. Amino acids: CASSPVPGELFF.

This rearrangement joins TRBV7-2 to TRBJ1-2; D is undetermined. Germline CDR1 SGHTA, CDR2 FQGNSA. V was pared by 10 bases and J by 5 bases, with 17 bases between. The CDR3 runs to 13 residues. CDR3 loop: CAIDSLALYGYTF. CDR3 bases: TGTGCCATCGACTCTCTGGCCCTTTATGGCTACACCTTC.

This chain links TRBV7-6 with TRBJ2-3; 10 nucleotides agree with TRBD2. The V and J ends lost 4 bases and 2 bases, in that order; junction bases with no gene match: 6. CDR1 SGHVS and CDR2 FNYEAQ come from the germline V gene. This CDR3 spans 16 amino acids. The CDR3 DNA follows: TGTGCCAGCAGCTATTCTAGCGGGGGTCTCACAGATACGCAGTATTTT. This translates into CASSYSSGGLTDTQYF.

This sequence joins TRBV30 and TRBJ2-2; 9 nucleotides agree with TRBD1. Germline V gene data show CDR1 as GTSNPN and CDR2 as SVGIG (reference sequence). J was trimmed by 5 bases and V by 7 bases; bases with no gene match: 5. CDR3 length equals 13 residues. The CDR3 sequence is CALDRGGTGELFF. CDR3 sequence (DNA): TGTGCCTTGGACAGGGGAGGAACCGGGGAGCTGTTTTTT.

V and J are TRBV20-1 and TRBJ2-3; D perhaps matches TRBD2 (5 bases). V lost 5 bases and J lost 6, with 9 bases in between. The CDR3 length is 11 residues. Germline-derived CDR1 and CDR2 are DFQATT and SNEGSKA (reference sequence). DNA for the CDR3: TGCAGTGCTTCCAGCGGCGATACGCAGTATTTT. Its translation: CSASSGDTQYF.